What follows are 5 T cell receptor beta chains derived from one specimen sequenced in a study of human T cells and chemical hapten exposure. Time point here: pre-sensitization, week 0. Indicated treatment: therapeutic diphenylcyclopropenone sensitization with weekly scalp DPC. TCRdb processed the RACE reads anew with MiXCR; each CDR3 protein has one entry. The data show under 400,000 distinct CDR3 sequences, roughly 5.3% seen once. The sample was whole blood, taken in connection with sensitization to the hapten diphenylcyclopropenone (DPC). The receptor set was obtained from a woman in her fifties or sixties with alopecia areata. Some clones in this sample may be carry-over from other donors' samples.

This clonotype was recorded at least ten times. In DNA form, the CDR3 reads TGTGCCATCGCCGGGGACAGCCCGAACACCGGGGAGCTGTTTTTT. This translates into CAIAGDSPNTGELFF. The chain combines TRBV10-3 with TRBJ2-2; 7 bases agree with TRBD1. Germline-derived CDR1 and CDR2 are ENHRY and SYGVKD. Trimming cost V 8 bases and J 0 bases; bases outside gene matches: 6. The CDR3 covers 15 residues.

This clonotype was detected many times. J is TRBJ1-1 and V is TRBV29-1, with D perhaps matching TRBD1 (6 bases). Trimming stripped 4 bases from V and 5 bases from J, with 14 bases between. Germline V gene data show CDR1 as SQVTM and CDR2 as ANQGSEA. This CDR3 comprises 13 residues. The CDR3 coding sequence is TGCAGCGTTGGAGCTGGGGGGCTGACTGAAGCTTTCTTT. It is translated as CSVGAGGLTEAFF.

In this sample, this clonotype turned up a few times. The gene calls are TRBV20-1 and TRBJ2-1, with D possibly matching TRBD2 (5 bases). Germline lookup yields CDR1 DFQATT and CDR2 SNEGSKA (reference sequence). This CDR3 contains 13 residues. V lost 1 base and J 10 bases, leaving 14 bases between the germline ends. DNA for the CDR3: TGCAGTGCTAGAGGGCTAGCTGTAAGGGAGCAGTTCTTC. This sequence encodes CSARGLAVREQFF.

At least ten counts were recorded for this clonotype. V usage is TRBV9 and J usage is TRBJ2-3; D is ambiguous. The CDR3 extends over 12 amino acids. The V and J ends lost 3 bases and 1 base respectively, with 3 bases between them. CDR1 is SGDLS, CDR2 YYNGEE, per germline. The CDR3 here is CASSARTDTQYF. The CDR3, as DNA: TGTGCCAGCAGCGCCCGCACAGATACGCAGTATTTT.

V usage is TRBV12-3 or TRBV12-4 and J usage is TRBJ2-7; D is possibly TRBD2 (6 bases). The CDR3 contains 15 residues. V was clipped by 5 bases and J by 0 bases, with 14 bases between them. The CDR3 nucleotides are TGTGCCAGCAGTCTAAAGAGCGGGTTCTCCTACGAGCAGTACTTC. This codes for CASSLKSGFSYEQYF.